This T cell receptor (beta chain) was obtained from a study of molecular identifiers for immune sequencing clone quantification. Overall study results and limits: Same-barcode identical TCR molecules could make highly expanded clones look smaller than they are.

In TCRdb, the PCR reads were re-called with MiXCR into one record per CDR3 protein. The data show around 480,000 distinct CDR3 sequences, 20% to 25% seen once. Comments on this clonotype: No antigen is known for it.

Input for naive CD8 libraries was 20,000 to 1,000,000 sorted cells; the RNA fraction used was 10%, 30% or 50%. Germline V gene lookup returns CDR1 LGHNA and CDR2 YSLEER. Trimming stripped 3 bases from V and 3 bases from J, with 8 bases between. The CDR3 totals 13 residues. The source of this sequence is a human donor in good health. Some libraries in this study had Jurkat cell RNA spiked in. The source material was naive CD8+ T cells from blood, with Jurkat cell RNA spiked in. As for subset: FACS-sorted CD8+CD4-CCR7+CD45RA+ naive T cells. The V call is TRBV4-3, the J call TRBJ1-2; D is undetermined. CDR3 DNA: TGCGCCAGCAGCCACAAGGGCTACTATGGCTACACCTTC. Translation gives CASSHKGYYGYTF.